This T cell receptor beta chain is drawn from a study of T cell changes during pregnancy in multiple sclerosis. Germline-derived CDR1 and CDR2 are LGHNA and YNFKEQ. The CDR3 loop spans 14 amino acids. J was trimmed by 8 bases and V by 6 bases; bases with no gene match: 7. Generated by immunoSEQ multiplex PCR, the TCRdb table keeps only in-frame clones and is missing some. The sample lists 15,000 to 17,000 clones; roughly four fifths were seen once. The V and J genes are TRBV4-2 and TRBJ1-4; 9 bases agree with TRBD1. Sequences were derived from CD8+ T cells from peripheral blood mononuclear cells, sampled after pregnancy. This sequence was found in a female donor in good health, enrolled as a control in a pregnancy study. The CDR3 reads CASSRTGDREKLFF. Here the CDR3 DNA reads TGTGCCAGCAGTCGGACAGGGGACCGCGAAAAACTGTTTTTT.